By sample share, the clone carrying this T cell receptor (beta chain) is medium-sized. The antigen is undetermined. The data stem from a study of vaccination and CD4 T cells after COVID-19. Study-wide results and limits: Among those convalescent, a median about 90% of reactive clones emerged solely post-vaccination.

The CDR3 spans 17 residues. Germline V gene lookup returns CDR1 LNHDA and CDR2 SQIVND (reference sequence). V shed 3 bases and J 2 bases; nucleotides not matched to a gene: 12. Once obtained from cultured CD4+ T cells, the DNA was sequenced using the Oncomine TCR Beta short-read assay. Each CDR3 protein gets one entry after TCRdb re-called the PCR reads with MiXCR. The repertoire consists of 13,000 to 15,000 distinct CDR3 sequences, with about 55% occurring once and the leading ten covering 6.5% to 9%. Noted treatment: roughly ten-day PBMC culture with coronavirus spike peptide pools or control peptides (ViraFEST assay).

The sequence came from a human donor who had recovered from COVID-19. The sequencing sample was made of CD4+ T cells from blood, cultured in vitro. The V and J genes are TRBV19 and TRBJ1-2, with TRBD1 matching over 7 bases. In DNA form, the CDR3 reads TGTGCCAGTAGTATCCCAAGAGACAGGGAAAAAAACTATGGCTACACCTTC. Residues: CASSIPRDREKNYGYTF.